This record covers a single TCR beta chain. Its antigen is still unknown. These data are taken from a study of beta chain features in type 1 diabetes. Findings and caveats of the study: For patients, the naive, central memory and Treg TCRB repertoires appeared more alike than for healthy donors.

Every isolated RNA sample was fully reverse transcribed, so sequencing captured expressed TCRB transcripts. Some clones are missing from TCRdb's copy, which holds only in-frame ones; the method was immunoSEQ multiplex PCR. The table records some 150,000 clones, 8.5% to 14% of them present only once. CDR1 is KGHSH, CDR2 LQKENI, per germline. This CDR3 comprises 14 residues. V was trimmed by 2 bases and J by 8 bases, leaving 10 bases between them. This receptor was taken from a young man in good health. Sequencing input: central memory CD4+ T cells from blood. V gene TRBV18 combines with J gene TRBJ1-6; perhaps TRBD1 as D (5 bases). The CDR3 coding sequence is TGTGCCAGCTCACCATTTCGGGGGGATTCACCCCTCCACTTT. Translated: CASSPFRGDSPLHF.